This T cell receptor beta chain was recovered during a study of human T cells and chemical hapten exposure. Indicated time point: pre-sensitization, week 0. The treatment denotes: therapeutic diphenylcyclopropenone sensitization with weekly scalp DPC. The CDR3 totals 14 residues. V lost 4 bases to trimming and J lost 7 bases, with 14 bases between them. In TCRdb, the RACE reads were re-called with MiXCR into one record per CDR3 protein. The data hold roughly 100,000 distinct CDR3 sequences, with around 9.5% observed a single time. This clonotype was detected many times. Source: whole blood, taken in connection with sensitization to the hapten diphenylcyclopropenone (DPC). The sequence came from a woman aged 40 to 55 with alopecia areata. Some clones in this sample may be carry-over from other donors' samples. This sequence joins TRBV12-3 or TRBV12-4 and TRBJ2-1, with TRBD2 as a possible D gene (5 bases). CDR3 bases: TGTGCCAGCAGTTGGTCCGGGGAACGGAATGAGCAGTTCTTC. Translated, it gives CASSWSGERNEQFF.